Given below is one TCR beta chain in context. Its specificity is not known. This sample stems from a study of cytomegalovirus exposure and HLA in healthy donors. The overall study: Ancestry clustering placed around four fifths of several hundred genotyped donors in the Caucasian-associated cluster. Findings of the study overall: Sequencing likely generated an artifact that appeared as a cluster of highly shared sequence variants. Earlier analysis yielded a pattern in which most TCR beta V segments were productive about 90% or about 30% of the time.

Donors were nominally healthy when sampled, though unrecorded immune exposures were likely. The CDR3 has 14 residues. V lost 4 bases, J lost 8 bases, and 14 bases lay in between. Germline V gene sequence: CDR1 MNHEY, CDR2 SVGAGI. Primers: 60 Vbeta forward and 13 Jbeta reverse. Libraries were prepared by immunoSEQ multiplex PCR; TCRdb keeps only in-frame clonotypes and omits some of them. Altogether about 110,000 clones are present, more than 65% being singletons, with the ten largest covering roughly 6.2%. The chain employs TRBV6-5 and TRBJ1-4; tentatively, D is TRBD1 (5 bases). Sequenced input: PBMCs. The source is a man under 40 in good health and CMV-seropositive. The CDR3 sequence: CASSSMGGLEKLFF. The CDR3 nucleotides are TGTGCCAGCAGTTCTATGGGGGGTTTAGAAAAACTGTTTTTT.